This TCR beta chain emerged from a study of blood T cell repertoires in COVID-19. Overall study: The origin of the acute and convalescent COVID-19 samples was the United States, Italy and Spain. T cells, B-cell-depleted T cells, or PBMCs provided the cDNA or gDNA that served as material.

Trimming pared 2 bases from V and 14 bases from J, leaving 10 bases between. Germline CDR1 and CDR2: MNHNY and SVGAGI (reference sequence). The CDR3 is 11 amino acids. In the authors' methods: Amplification from reference gene primers served as the basis for estimated nucleated cell counts. Produced via immunoSEQ multiplex PCR; TCRdb's table is partial and in-frame only. That table is the source of V, J and clone size, and D and trimming were worked out from the DNA. The sample consists of about 49,000 clones, roughly 82% of them appearing once. The V and J genes are TRBV6-6 and TRBJ2-1; D might be TRBD2 (7 bases). The TCR was taken from a woman between 55 and 75 years old with acute or convalescent COVID-19. The sample consisted of peripheral blood. The CDR3 protein is CASSYEGGEFF. Written as DNA, the CDR3 is TGTGCCAGCAGTTACGAGGGGGGGGAGTTCTTC.